What follows are 2 T cell receptor beta chains derived from one specimen sequenced in a study of cytomegalovirus exposure and HLA in healthy donors. Profiling relied on immunoSEQ multiplex PCR, and the TCRdb table lists in-frame clones only, not all of them. The sample holds approximately 190,000 clones, 65% to 90% seen once. The sample comprised PBMCs. The receptors come from a woman in her thirties in good health and CMV-seropositive.

The rearrangement links TRBV5-4 to TRBJ2-7, with TRBD2 matching 8 bases. The CDR3 consists of 14 residues. The ends lost 4 bases at V and 7 bases at J; junction bases unmatched: 10. CDR1 and CDR2 from the germline V gene are SGHNT and YYREEE (reference sequence). The DNA for the CDR3 is TGTGCCAGCAGCGCCAGCGGGAGTCGGGGGGAGCAGTACTTC. Protein: CASSASGSRGEQYF.

The gene calls are TRBV6-5 and TRBJ2-7; TRBD1 agrees at 9 bases. CDR3 length: 14 amino acids. The V gene's germline CDR1 is MNHEY and CDR2 SVGAGI. The V gene end was trimmed by 6 bases and the J gene end by 7 bases; junction bases not matched to a gene: 10. The CDR3 here is CASSHLGTGSEQYF. DNA of the CDR3: TGTGCCAGCAGCCACTTAGGGACAGGGAGTGAGCAGTACTTC.